The rows below give T cell receptor beta chains drawn from one sample of a study of T-cell memory formation after mild COVID-19. TCRdb passed the 5' RACE reads through MiXCR, listing each CDR3 protein once. This sample has under 650,000 distinct CDR3 sequences, with over 15% found just once. Source material: PBMCs or a T cell subset sorted from them (not recorded which). Source of these receptors: an adult woman who had mild COVID-19 (a few samples of this study predate the infection). Cell type and time point are not known. Each CDR3 is given with its conserved first and last residue. The order of the fields is D gene, J gene, clone size, V gene, CDR3 DNA, CDR3 protein. The D gene is left open where the match is weak. Clone size is not always given. Where it is, it says once, few, many or a class for expanded clones.

D gene: -; J gene: TRBJ1-3; clone size: -; V gene: TRBV30; CDR3 DNA: TGTGCCTGGAGTATTCGGTCGGGAAACACCATATATTTT; CDR3 protein: CAWSIRSGNTIYF
D gene: -; J gene: TRBJ1-1; clone size: -; V gene: TRBV27; CDR3 DNA: TGTGCCAGCCGGGGGGGGCCGACACCTAACACTGAAGCTTTCTTT; CDR3 protein: CASRGGPTPNTEAFF
D gene: TRBD2; J gene: TRBJ2-3; clone size: few; V gene: TRBV14; CDR3 DNA: TGTGCCAGCAGCCAAGATAGGATAGCGGGAGGAGTCACAGATACGCAGTATTTT; CDR3 protein: CASSQDRIAGGVTDTQYF
D gene: -; J gene: TRBJ1-2; clone size: few; V gene: TRBV2; CDR3 DNA: TGTGCCAGCAGTGGGGGGAACTATGGCTACACCTTC; CDR3 protein: CASSGGNYGYTF
D gene: -; J gene: TRBJ2-1; clone size: -; V gene: TRBV2; CDR3 DNA: TGTGCCAGCAAGCTCGACAGAAGCTCCTACAATGAGCAGTTCTTC; CDR3 protein: CASKLDRSSYNEQFF
D gene: -; J gene: TRBJ2-2; clone size: -; V gene: TRBV12-3/TRBV12-4; CDR3 DNA: TGTGCCAGCAGTCCCGAGGCGCTTGCCACCGGGGAGCTGTTTTTT; CDR3 protein: CASSPEALATGELFF
D gene: TRBD2; J gene: TRBJ2-1; clone size: few; V gene: TRBV20-1; CDR3 DNA: TGCAGTGCTTGGTACAAACATTCGGGACTAGCGACCTACAATGAGCAGTTCTTC; CDR3 protein: CSAWYKHSGLATYNEQFF
D gene: -; J gene: TRBJ1-3; clone size: few; V gene: TRBV6-2/TRBV6-3; CDR3 DNA: TGTGCCAGCAGATTCTCCGGCGGCCGCTCTGGAAACACCATATATTTT; CDR3 protein: CASRFSGGRSGNTIYF
D gene: -; J gene: TRBJ1-5; clone size: -; V gene: TRBV3-1; CDR3 DNA: TGTGCCAGCAGCCAAACAAACGGCAATCAGCCCCAGCATTTT; CDR3 protein: CASSQTNGNQPQHF
D gene: TRBD1; J gene: TRBJ2-7; clone size: many; V gene: TRBV5-4; CDR3 DNA: TGTGCCAGCAGCTCCCAGGGGGCCTACGAGCAGTACTTC; CDR3 protein: CASSSQGAYEQYF
D gene: -; J gene: TRBJ2-7; clone size: -; V gene: TRBV12-3/TRBV12-4; CDR3 DNA: TGTGCCAGTAGTTTCGGACAGATCTACTACGAGCAGTACTTC; CDR3 protein: CASSFGQIYYEQYF
D gene: -; J gene: TRBJ1-1; clone size: few; V gene: TRBV7-9; CDR3 DNA: TGTGCCAGCAGCTTAAGCGGTCCAGTGAACACTGAAGCTTTCTTT; CDR3 protein: CASSLSGPVNTEAFF
D gene: -; J gene: TRBJ1-2; clone size: -; V gene: TRBV5-1; CDR3 DNA: TGCGCCAGCAGCACCGACCCCTTGGGGGTCCTTAATGGCTACACCTTC; CDR3 protein: CASSTDPLGVLNGYTF
D gene: TRBD2; J gene: TRBJ2-1; clone size: -; V gene: TRBV24-1; CDR3 DNA: TGTGCCACCAGTGATCGGACTAGCGGGAGAGGGTCCTACAATGAGCAGTTCTTC; CDR3 protein: CATSDRTSGRGSYNEQFF
D gene: -; J gene: TRBJ2-3; clone size: few; V gene: TRBV9; CDR3 DNA: TGTGCCAGCAGCGTAGACGGTTCCCCCACAGATACGCAGTATTTT; CDR3 protein: CASSVDGSPTDTQYF
D gene: TRBD1; J gene: TRBJ2-3; clone size: -; V gene: TRBV12-3/TRBV12-4; CDR3 DNA: TGTGCCAGCACCCCCAGGACAGGGGGCGTCACAGATACGCAGTATTTT; CDR3 protein: CASTPRTGGVTDTQYF
D gene: -; J gene: TRBJ2-2; clone size: -; V gene: TRBV6-1; CDR3 DNA: TGTGCCAGCAGTGAAGGGACCTTCCGGGAGCTGTTTTTT; CDR3 protein: CASSEGTFRELFF
D gene: TRBD1; J gene: TRBJ2-1; clone size: -; V gene: TRBV4-3; CDR3 DNA: TGCGCCAGCAGCCAAGATCCCCAAACAGGGGTCGAGGGCAATGAGCAGTTCTTC; CDR3 protein: CASSQDPQTGVEGNEQFF
D gene: -; J gene: TRBJ2-7; clone size: -; V gene: TRBV20-1; CDR3 DNA: TGCAGTGCTGGTTTAGAATTAGCCGGTTTGTCCTACGAGCAGTACTTC; CDR3 protein: CSAGLELAGLSYEQYF
D gene: -; J gene: TRBJ1-6; clone size: few; V gene: TRBV6-5; CDR3 DNA: TGTGCCAGCAGAGCCCTTGGACGGAATTCACCCCTCCACTTT; CDR3 protein: CASRALGRNSPLHF
D gene: -; J gene: TRBJ2-3; clone size: -; V gene: TRBV5-1; CDR3 DNA: TGCGCCAGCACTCTGCAGGGGAAACGCACAGATACGCAGTATTTT; CDR3 protein: CASTLQGKRTDTQYF
D gene: TRBD2; J gene: TRBJ2-4; clone size: once; V gene: TRBV24-1; CDR3 DNA: TGTGCCACCAGTGCCCACCTTACTAGCGGACAAGCCAAAAACATTCAGTACTTC; CDR3 protein: CATSAHLTSGQAKNIQYF
D gene: TRBD1; J gene: TRBJ2-2; clone size: few; V gene: TRBV20-1; CDR3 DNA: TGCAGTGCTAGAGATCCGGGACAGGGTGGCACCGGGGAGCTGTTTTTT; CDR3 protein: CSARDPGQGGTGELFF
D gene: TRBD2; J gene: TRBJ2-1; clone size: few; V gene: TRBV9; CDR3 DNA: TGTGCCAGCAGCGTAGGCCCCACTAGCGGGCGTAACAATGAGCAGTTCTTC; CDR3 protein: CASSVGPTSGRNNEQFF
D gene: -; J gene: TRBJ1-1; clone size: -; V gene: TRBV3-1; CDR3 DNA: TGTGCCAGCAGCCAAAGGGGTTTGAACACTGAAGCTTTCTTT; CDR3 protein: CASSQRGLNTEAFF
D gene: -; J gene: TRBJ1-4; clone size: -; V gene: TRBV5-1; CDR3 DNA: TGCGCCAGCAGCCCTACAACCACGAATGAAAAACTGTTTTTT; CDR3 protein: CASSPTTTNEKLFF
D gene: -; J gene: TRBJ1-5; clone size: -; V gene: TRBV6-5; CDR3 DNA: TGTGCCAGCGGTCCCTCCGGGGCTCCTCTTAGCAATCAGCCCCAGCATTTT; CDR3 protein: CASGPSGAPLSNQPQHF
D gene: TRBD2; J gene: TRBJ2-2; clone size: -; V gene: TRBV12-3/TRBV12-4; CDR3 DNA: TGTGCCAGCAGTTTGTGGGCGGGAGCGAACACCGGGGAGCTGTTTTTT; CDR3 protein: CASSLWAGANTGELFF
D gene: -; J gene: TRBJ2-2; clone size: -; V gene: TRBV7-3; CDR3 DNA: TGTGCCAGCAGCTCCCGGGACACTGACACCGGGGAGCTGTTTTTT; CDR3 protein: CASSSRDTDTGELFF
D gene: -; J gene: TRBJ2-5; clone size: -; V gene: TRBV7-8; CDR3 DNA: TGTGCCAGCAGCTATCGGGGAAAAGAGACCCAGTACTTC; CDR3 protein: CASSYRGKETQYF
D gene: -; J gene: TRBJ2-3; clone size: -; V gene: TRBV19; CDR3 DNA: TGTGCCAGTAGTATGCAGGGGCACGGCACAGATACGCAGTATTTT; CDR3 protein: CASSMQGHGTDTQYF
D gene: -; J gene: TRBJ2-5; clone size: -; V gene: TRBV6-6; CDR3 DNA: TGTGCCAGCAGTCATCGGGACATCAAAGAGACCCAGTACTTC; CDR3 protein: CASSHRDIKETQYF
D gene: TRBD2; J gene: TRBJ2-1; clone size: -; V gene: TRBV11-2; CDR3 DNA: TGTGCCAGCAGGAAACCGGGACTAGCGGGATTCCCCCTCTTC; CDR3 protein: CASRKPGLAGFPLF
D gene: -; J gene: TRBJ2-3; clone size: few; V gene: TRBV6-4; CDR3 DNA: TGTGCCAGCAGTGAATTAGGCACAGATACGCAGTATTTT; CDR3 protein: CASSELGTDTQYF
D gene: -; J gene: TRBJ2-3; clone size: -; V gene: TRBV5-1; CDR3 DNA: TGCGCCAGCAGCTTGGGGGGGCTGCAATCAGATACGCAGTATTTT; CDR3 protein: CASSLGGLQSDTQYF
D gene: TRBD2; J gene: TRBJ2-1; clone size: -; V gene: TRBV20-1; CDR3 DNA: TGCAGTGCTAGAGATGTGGGGAGGGGCAATGAGCAGTTCTTC; CDR3 protein: CSARDVGRGNEQFF
D gene: -; J gene: TRBJ1-5; clone size: -; V gene: TRBV4-1; CDR3 DNA: TGCGCCAGCAGCCAAGTGGGGGGCAGGGCCTATGATTTGGATCAGCCCCAGCATTTT; CDR3 protein: CASSQVGGRAYDLDQPQHF
D gene: -; J gene: TRBJ2-7; clone size: once; V gene: TRBV9; CDR3 DNA: TGTGCCGGTTATTACGAGCAGTACTTC; CDR3 protein: CAGYYEQYF
D gene: TRBD1; J gene: TRBJ1-1; clone size: -; V gene: TRBV6-4; CDR3 DNA: TGTGCCAGCAGCCCTTCGGACAGGCCGCAAGCTGAAGCTTTCTTT; CDR3 protein: CASSPSDRPQAEAFF
D gene: -; J gene: TRBJ2-2; clone size: few; V gene: TRBV29-1; CDR3 DNA: TGCAGCGTTGTAGGTCGGGACGGCGGCCACAGAGGGGAGCTGTTTTTT; CDR3 protein: CSVVGRDGGHRGELFF
D gene: -; J gene: TRBJ2-4; clone size: -; V gene: TRBV7-2; CDR3 DNA: TGTGCCAGCAGCTCGCCCCGGGACCTGGGAAACATTCAGTACTTC; CDR3 protein: CASSSPRDLGNIQYF
D gene: -; J gene: TRBJ1-2; clone size: few; V gene: TRBV24-1; CDR3 DNA: -; CDR3 protein: CATSDRDFRGYTF
D gene: TRBD2; J gene: TRBJ2-7; clone size: -; V gene: TRBV20-1; CDR3 DNA: TGCAGTGCCCTGAAGGGGGGGACTAGCGGGATCTACGAGCAGTACTTC; CDR3 protein: CSALKGGTSGIYEQYF
D gene: -; J gene: TRBJ2-6; clone size: few; V gene: TRBV2; CDR3 DNA: TGTGCCAGCAGTGTAGGAGTCCAGTGGTCTGGGGCCAACGTCCTGACTTTC; CDR3 protein: CASSVGVQWSGANVLTF
D gene: TRBD1; J gene: TRBJ1-1; clone size: -; V gene: TRBV29-1; CDR3 DNA: TGCAGCGTTGAAGGGGAACCGACAGGGTTATTGAACACTGAAGCTTTCTTT; CDR3 protein: CSVEGEPTGLLNTEAFF
D gene: -; J gene: TRBJ1-2; clone size: few; V gene: TRBV7-9; CDR3 DNA: TGTGCCAGCACAAGACGAGACGGCTACACCTTC; CDR3 protein: CASTRRDGYTF
D gene: TRBD1; J gene: TRBJ1-1; clone size: few; V gene: TRBV5-1; CDR3 DNA: TGCGCCAGCAGCTTACCCCTCGGGACAGGGATGACTGAAGCTTTCTTT; CDR3 protein: CASSLPLGTGMTEAFF
D gene: -; J gene: TRBJ2-7; clone size: few; V gene: TRBV28; CDR3 DNA: TGTGCCAGCAGTTTACTCGGAGGCGAGCAGTACTTC; CDR3 protein: CASSLLGGEQYF
D gene: TRBD2; J gene: TRBJ2-1; clone size: -; V gene: TRBV30; CDR3 DNA: TGTGCCTGGAGGGGGAGCGGGAGAGGTTTTGAGCAGTTCTTC; CDR3 protein: CAWRGSGRGFEQFF
D gene: -; J gene: TRBJ1-5; clone size: many; V gene: TRBV12-3/TRBV12-4; CDR3 DNA: TGTGCCAGCAATAGGGACAATCGCAATCAGCCCCAGCATTTT; CDR3 protein: CASNRDNRNQPQHF
D gene: -; J gene: TRBJ2-1; clone size: -; V gene: TRBV13; CDR3 DNA: TGTGCCAGCAGCCCGGGGATACTGGGGAATGAGCAGTTCTTC; CDR3 protein: CASSPGILGNEQFF